The 26 T cell receptor beta chains given below trace back to one sample, sequenced in a study of read filtering for tumor transcriptome and immune sequencing (TCRdb year 2020). Sequencing was carried out with an Illumina HiSeq 4000. TCR libraries were built from 400 ng RNA with the Immunoverse kit, using molecular barcoded adaptors covering alpha/delta and beta/gamma chains. Clones were called with MiXCR by TCRdb after fastp trimmed the public reads at Q25, and only in-frame beta chains were retained. Duplicate CDR3 protein sequences are folded into a single record with the most common DNA and genes. The sample table contains about 50,000 distinct CDR3 sequences; only one count was recorded for about a fifth of them. Clones ranked in the top ten supply about 40% of the sample. Sequences were obtained from a population of CD138-negative cells sorted from bone marrow. The cell subset or site tag for this specimen amounts to: bone marrow mononuclear cells depleted of CD138+ plasma/myeloma cells by negative magnetic selection. The receptors were gathered from a donor older than 35 with multiple myeloma.

This clonotype was detected many times. The gene calls are TRBV20-1 and TRBJ1-1; TRBD1 agrees at 7 bases. The ends lost 0 bases at V and 4 bases at J; junction bases unmatched: 2. CDR1 is DFQATT and CDR2 is SNEGSKA in the germline V gene (reference sequence). This CDR3 has 13 residues. CDR3 protein: CSARDGTATEAFF. CDR3 bases: TGCAGTGCTAGAGACGGGACAGCCACTGAAGCTTTCTTT.

This clonotype appeared a few times. J is TRBJ2-1 and V is TRBV18; 12 positions agree with TRBD1. Germline V lookup: CDR1 KGHSH, CDR2 LQKENI. The CDR3 sequence is 16 residues long. V was clipped by 1 base and J by 9 bases; unmatched bases: 7. In DNA form, the CDR3 reads TGTGCCAGCTCACCACTCGGGACAGGGGGCTTAGGTGAGCAGTTCTTC. It specifies CASSPLGTGGLGEQFF.

This sequence joins TRBV7-9 and TRBJ2-7; 10 bases match TRBD2. The length of the CDR3 is 18 residues. The V segment lost 4 bases and the J segment 6 bases; nucleotides outside the gene matches: 18. Germline V CDR1 and CDR2: SEHNR, FQNEAQ (reference sequence). CDR3 nucleotide sequence: TGTGCCAGCAGCTCACTGGGTCTAGCGGGGGACGATAGGGGCGAGCAGTACTTC. This sequence encodes CASSSLGLAGDDRGEQYF.

This clonotype was seen at least ten times. The chain joins TRBV29-1 to TRBJ2-5; D is possibly TRBD1 (5 bases). The length of the CDR3 is 13 residues. The ends were cut back, 5 bases at V and 4 bases at J, with 14 bases in the middle. Germline assignment: CDR1 SQVTM and CDR2 ANQGSEA. CDR3 region: CSVSAGFRETQYF. The CDR3 DNA reads TGCAGCGTTTCGGCAGGGTTTAGAGAGACCCAGTACTTC. The entire variable domain, with the rest obtained from reference TRBV29-1 and TRBJ2-5, is as follows: SAVISQKPSRDICQRGTSLTIQCQVDSQVTMMFWYRQQPGQSLTLIATANQGSEATYESGFVIDKFPISRPNLTFSTLTVSNMSPEDSSIYLCSVSAGFRETQYFGPGTRLLVL.

This clonotype was recorded many times. The V gene is TRBV11-2, the J gene TRBJ2-3; no firm D call. V lost 5 bases and J 2 bases, leaving 14 bases between the germline ends. This CDR3 comprises 15 residues. CDR1 is SGHAT and CDR2 is FQNNGV in the germline V gene. CDR3 in DNA: TGTGCCAGCAGCACCGGAGCGACTTTCACAGATACGCAGTATTTT. It is translated as CASSTGATFTDTQYF.

The chain carries TRBV6-2 or TRBV6-3 and TRBJ2-3; a possible D gene is TRBD2 (5 bases). Trimming stripped 5 bases from V and 2 bases from J, with 14 bases between. Germline V gene data show CDR1 as MNHEY and CDR2 as SVGEGT. The CDR3 spans 15 residues. CDR3 DNA sequence: TGTGCCAGCAGTCAACTAGAACCCACCACAGATACGCAGTATTTT. This sequence encodes CASSQLEPTTDTQYF.

Ten or more counts support this clonotype. This chain links TRBV7-9 with TRBJ2-5; 8 nucleotides align to TRBD1. The germline V gene has CDR1 SEHNR and CDR2 FQNEAQ (reference sequence). V shed 4 bases and J 2 bases; nucleotides not matched to a gene: 3. There are 14 residues in the CDR3. The CDR3 loop reads CASSYRTGQETQYF. The DNA for the CDR3 is TGTGCCAGCAGCTACCGGACAGGGCAAGAGACCCAGTACTTC.

Ten or more counts support this clonotype. The chain recombines TRBV5-4 with TRBJ2-3; 8 bases fit TRBD2. The CDR3 extends over 15 amino acids. The junction had 10 bases not matched to a gene; V was cut back by 4 bases and J by 6 bases. Germline CDR1 reads SGHNT; CDR2 reads YYREEE (reference sequence). The CDR3 coding sequence is TGTGCCAGCAGCCATCTGTCGGGAGGGCAGGATACGCAGTATTTT. It codes for CASSHLSGGQDTQYF. The entire variable domain, with the rest obtained from reference TRBV5-4 and TRBJ2-3, is as follows: ETGVTQSPTHLIKTRGQQVTLRCSSQSGHNTVSWYQQALGQGPQFIFQYYREEENGRGNFPPRFSGLQFPNYSSELNVNALELDDSALYLCASSHLSGGQDTQYFGPGTRLTVL.

Regarding this clonotype: A much bigger clone sits one base away, suggesting this may be a read error. The rearrangement uses TRBV12-3 or TRBV12-4 and TRBJ1-1; D remains unclear. This CDR3 is built from 11 residues. The CDR3 coding sequence is TGTGCCGGCAGTGAGGAGATCAAAGCTTTCTTT. Protein: CAGSEEIKAFF.

This clonotype came up many times. The CDR3 DNA is TGTGCCAGCAGTTTATACTACGAGCAGTACTTC. Translation: CASSLYYEQYF. The J gene is TRBJ2-7, the V gene TRBV6-2 or TRBV6-3; D is undetermined. This CDR3 has 11 residues. V was cut by 4 bases and J by 3 bases, with 4 bases left in between. Per germline, CDR1 MNHEY and CDR2 SVGEGT.

This clonotype turned up a few times. The chain uses TRBV6-1 and TRBJ2-1; the D gene is possibly TRBD1 (6 bases). The V end lost 1 base, the J end lost 5 bases, and 9 bases lay between the germline ends. Germline CDR1 reads MNHNS; CDR2 reads SASEGT. The CDR3 consists of 14 residues. The CDR3 region has the DNA TGTGCCAGCAGTGAAGATTACAGGGACAATGAGCAGTTCTTC. Encoded protein: CASSEDYRDNEQFF.

This clonotype was recorded many times. The chain is built from TRBV18 and TRBJ2-3, with TRBD1 identical over 9 bases. The junction had 5 bases not matched to a gene; V was cut back by 3 bases and J by 4 bases. The CDR3 consists of 15 residues. The germline gives CDR1 KGHSH, CDR2 LQKENI. CDR3 sequence (DNA): TGTGCCAGCTCACCTACAGGGGGCGCAGCAGATACGCAGTATTTT. Amino acid sequence: CASSPTGGAADTQYF.

In its sample, this clonotype was seen many times. This chain joins TRBV12-3 or TRBV12-4 and TRBJ2-5; 16 bases fit TRBD2. This CDR3 has 17 residues. V gave up 6 bases and J gave up 1 base; unmatched junction bases: 5. CDR3 residues: CASRAGTSGRGQETQYF. In DNA, the CDR3 is TGTGCCAGCAGGGCCGGGACTAGCGGGAGGGGCCAAGAGACCCAGTACTTC.

In this sample, this clonotype turned up many times. This chain links TRBV5-1 with TRBJ2-3; D call uncertain. Germline loops: CDR1 SGHRS, CDR2 YFSETQ. CDR3 size: 15 residues. V gave up 0 bases and J gave up 3 bases, with 11 bases separating them. The CDR3 sequence is CASSLALDFTDTQYF. CDR3 DNA sequence: TGCGCCAGCAGCTTGGCGCTAGATTTTACAGATACGCAGTATTTT.

This clonotype turned up a few times. The chain employs TRBV20-1 and TRBJ1-3, with unresolved D. Germline lookup yields CDR1 DFQATT and CDR2 SNEGSKA (reference sequence). V was shortened by 2 bases and J by 2 bases, with 7 bases between the two germline ends. The CDR3 covers 13 residues. For the CDR3, the DNA is TGCAGTGCTAGACAGAACACTGGAAACACCATATATTTT. Translating gives CSARQNTGNTIYF.

This clonotype has at least ten counts. The chain employs TRBV7-2 and TRBJ2-3, with a possible D match to TRBD2 (5 bases). Germline V CDR1 and CDR2: SGHTA, FQGNSA. The CDR3 totals 13 residues. Trimming cost V 5 bases and J 4 bases, with 10 bases left between them. Here the CDR3 DNA reads TGTGCCAGCAGCAAACTAGGCGCAGATACGCAGTATTTT. Amino acids: CASSKLGADTQYF.

This clonotype was recorded only once. This may come from a read error, since a much larger clone is one base off. J is TRBJ1-1 and V is TRBV29-1, with D possibly TRBD1 on 5 matching bases. Germline values: CDR1 SQVTM, CDR2 ANQGSEA. Between the trimmed V and J ends, which lost 1 base and 1 base, there was a span of 10 bases. This CDR3 has 14 residues. The CDR3 DNA sequence: TGCAGCGTTGAAGGACAGCAGGAGAACACTGAAGCTTTCTTT. Translating gives CSVEGQQENTEAFF.

About this clonotype itself: One end of the junction fails to match germline, which may point to a read error. This rearrangement joins TRBV5-1 to TRBJ2-3; unclear D gene. Looked up from germline, CDR1 is SGHRS and CDR2 is YFSETQ. The CDR3 extends over 12 amino acids. CDR3 loop: CASSPIGDTQYF. DNA of the CDR3: TGCGCCAGCAGCCCAATAGGTGATACCCAGTATTTT.

This clonotype was observed a handful of times. The chain uses TRBV27 and TRBJ2-5; maybe TRBD1 (5 bases). V lost 6 bases, J lost 3 bases, and 14 bases lay in between. CDR3 length: 14 amino acids. From germline, CDR1 is MNHEY and CDR2 SMNVEV (reference sequence). The CDR3 sequence is CASRARTHEETQYF. CDR3 DNA: TGTGCCAGCAGAGCCAGGACACATGAAGAGACCCAGTACTTC.

In its sample, this clonotype was seen many times. The chain is built from TRBV4-3 and TRBJ2-2; a weak D match, TRBD2 (6 bases). The V end lost 4 bases, the J end lost 2 bases, and 20 bases lay between the germline ends. In germline, CDR1 is LGHNA, CDR2 YSLEER. The CDR3 covers 18 residues. CDR3 nucleotide sequence: TGCGCCAGCAGCCGAGACGCCATGGGCGGGGCAAACACCGGGGAGCTGTTTTTT. Its protein product is CASSRDAMGGANTGELFF.

This clonotype was detected many times. The rearrangement uses TRBV20-1 and TRBJ1-6; no clear D. Germline-derived CDR1 and CDR2 are DFQATT and SNEGSKA (reference sequence). The CDR3 loop spans 15 amino acids. Trimming removed 2 bases from V and 5 bases from J, with 13 bases in between. In DNA form, the CDR3 reads TGCAGTGCTAGACGGCAACTAAGCAATAATTCACCCCTCCACTTT. Its translation: CSARRQLSNNSPLHF.

The rearrangement links TRBV19 to TRBJ2-5; 8 bases match TRBD2. The ends lost 2 bases at V and 4 bases at J; junction bases unmatched: 3. CDR1 is LNHDA and CDR2 is SQIVND in the germline V gene (reference sequence). CDR3 length equals 14 residues. CDR3 coding DNA: TGTGCCAGTAGTATATGGACTAGCAGAGAGACCCAGTACTTC. Its protein product is CASSIWTSRETQYF.

This clonotype has a count of ten or more. The chain is built from TRBV6-1 and TRBJ1-1; D is uncertain. The CDR3 is 14 amino acids. V dropped 8 bases and J dropped 6 bases, with 19 bases sitting between them. Germline lookup yields CDR1 MNHNS and CDR2 SASEGT. The CDR3 region is CASAADGVWAEAFF. CDR3 in DNA: TGTGCCAGCGCTGCGGATGGGGTTTGGGCTGAAGCTTTCTTT.

This clonotype ranks as medium-sized. This chain joins TRBV15 and TRBJ2-1; 13 nucleotides line up with TRBD2. The V gene end was trimmed by 3 bases and the J gene end by 6 bases; junction bases not matched to a gene: 11. The CDR3 runs to 18 residues. In germline, CDR1 is LNHNV, CDR2 YYDKDF (reference sequence). CDR3 protein: CATSSGLAGDWGFNEQFF. CDR3 coding DNA: TGTGCCACCAGCAGCGGACTAGCGGGAGATTGGGGCTTCAATGAGCAGTTCTTC.

This clonotype was seen repeatedly, ten times or more. The chain carries TRBV27 and TRBJ2-1, with D possibly being TRBD2 (6 bases). This CDR3 region has 14 residues. V gave up 5 bases and J gave up 7 bases, with 15 bases separating them. CDR1 and CDR2 (germline): MNHEY, SMNVEV (reference sequence). DNA for the CDR3: TGTGCCAGCAGTACGACGACTAGGGGTAATGAGCAGTTCTTC. It encodes CASSTTTRGNEQFF.

Concerning this clonotype: A read error is possible here, since a much larger clone lies one base away. The chain is built from TRBV29-1 and TRBJ2-7; 7 bases agree with TRBD1. J lost 9 bases, V lost 2 bases, and 7 bases had no gene match. The germline CDR1 and CDR2 sequences are SQVTM and ANQGSEA. The CDR3 length is 12 residues. The CDR3 loop reads CSVEPIGGAQYF. The CDR3 DNA sequence: TGCAGCGTTGAACCGATAGGGGGCGCGCAGTACTTC.